This entry lists 21 T cell receptor beta chains sequenced from one sample in a study of control samples from healthy donors and cancer patients. TCRdb's table, derived via immunoSEQ multiplex PCR, lists solely in-frame clones and lacks some. This repertoire shows about 100,000 clones, 87% found once; its top ten account for 18%. Sequences were obtained from blood. The receptor set was obtained from a woman aged 45-65 years in good health.

The J gene is TRBJ2-5, the V gene TRBV7-9; TRBD2 aligns across 7 bases. The CDR3 consists of 15 residues. The ends lost 2 bases at V and 2 bases at J; junction bases unmatched: 5. CDR1 and CDR2 (germline): SEHNR, FQNEAQ (reference sequence). The CDR3 bases are TGTGCCAGCAGCTTAAGTGTGGGGGGGCAAGAGACCCAGTACTTC. Translating gives CASSLSVGGQETQYF. The variable domain in full, with the rest retrieved from reference TRBV7-9 and TRBJ2-5, is DTGVSQNPRHKITKRGQNVTFRCDPISEHNRLYWYRQTLGQGPEFLTYFQNEAQLEKSRLLSDRFSAERPKGSFSTLEIQRTEQGDSAMYLCASSLSVGGQETQYFGPGTRLLVL.

The gene calls are TRBV24-1 and TRBJ2-1; D is perhaps TRBD2 (7 bases). Germline assignment: CDR1 KGHDR and CDR2 SFDVKD. The CDR3 contains 16 residues. The V end lost 2 bases, the J end lost 8 bases, and 18 bases lay between the germline ends. This CDR3 is CATSDWGGQGVHEQFF. The CDR3 DNA reads as TGTGCCACCAGTGATTGGGGGGGGCAGGGTGTGCATGAGCAGTTCTTC.

The chain is built from TRBV5-1 and TRBJ2-2; D remains unclear. The germline gives CDR1 SGHRS, CDR2 YFSETQ. V dropped 0 bases and J dropped 5 bases, with 11 bases sitting between them. CDR3 size: 15 residues. CDR3 DNA: TGCGCCAGCAGCTTGGAAGGCAGACTGACCGGGGAGCTGTTTTTT. Protein product: CASSLEGRLTGELFF. The full variable domain, completed using reference TRBV5-1 and TRBJ2-2, is KAGVTQTPRYLIKTRGQQVTLSCSPISGHRSVSWYQQTPGQGLQFLFEYFSETQRNKGNFPGRFSGRQFSNSRSEMNVSTLELGDSALYLCASSLEGRLTGELFFGEGSRLTVL.

V is TRBV4-1 and J is TRBJ2-7; the D gene is possibly TRBD1 (5 bases). Germline V gene lookup returns CDR1 MGHRA and CDR2 YSYEKL. Trimming removed 0 bases from V and 2 bases from J, with 8 bases in between. The CDR3 runs to 14 residues. Here the CDR3 DNA reads TGCGCCAGCAGCCAAGACAGGGCAGCCTACGAGCAGTACTTC. It encodes CASSQDRAAYEQYF.

The chain recombines TRBV25-1 with TRBJ1-1; no clear D. V was shortened by 6 bases and J by 0 bases, with 8 bases between the two germline ends. The CDR3 has 13 residues. Germline lookup yields CDR1 MGHDK and CDR2 SYGVNS. The CDR3 bases are TGTGCCAGCAGCGCTAACATGAACACTGAAGCTTTCTTT. It translates to CASSANMNTEAFF.

The chain is built from TRBV5-1 and TRBJ2-7, with 7 bases lining up with TRBD2. Trimming cost V 7 bases and J 4 bases; bases outside gene matches: 5. This CDR3 comprises 12 residues. Germline V gives CDR1 SGHRS, CDR2 YFSETQ. The CDR3 protein is CASSGEGYEQYF. The DNA of the CDR3 is TGCGCCAGCTCCGGGGAGGGTTACGAGCAGTACTTC.

The chain has TRBV10-3 and TRBJ1-5; D is perhaps TRBD1 (5 bases). The V gene lost 6 bases and the J gene lost 7 bases, with 10 bases spanning the gap. The CDR3 runs to 12 residues. The germline V gene encodes CDR1 ENHRY and CDR2 SYGVKD. CDR3 bases: TGTGCCATCAGCGATGACAGACAGCCCCAGCATTTT. It encodes CAISDDRQPQHF.

This chain uses TRBV19 with TRBJ2-7; perhaps D is TRBD1 or TRBD2 (5 bases each). Trimming pared 1 base from V and 3 bases from J, leaving 10 bases between. Germline-derived CDR1 and CDR2 are LNHDA and SQIVND (reference sequence). The CDR3 loop spans 14 amino acids. CDR3 in amino acids: CASSIGGVVYEQYF. The CDR3 coding sequence is TGTGCCAGTAGTATAGGAGGGGTGGTCTACGAGCAGTACTTC.

The chain links TRBV21-1 to TRBJ1-4; the D call in the table, TRBD1, was not verified against the DNA. TRBV21-1 is designated a pseudogene. The CDR3 runs 15 residues. The chain's CDR3 is CASSKKGQNNEKLFF. CDR3 nucleotide sequence: TGTGCCAGCAGCAAAAAGGGACAGAATAATGAAAAACTGTTTTTT.

The genes are TRBV21-1 and TRBJ2-3; no check of the table's D call, TRBD1, against the DNA was made. TRBV21-1 is classified as a pseudogene. CDR3 length equals 19 residues. The CDR3 region is CASSKIHEIGQGDTDTQYF. The CDR3 bases are TGTGCCAGCAGCAAAATCCACGAAATAGGACAGGGGGACACAGATACGCAGTATTTT.

The gene calls are TRBV9 and TRBJ2-3; D ambiguous. There are 12 residues in the CDR3. V lost 3 bases to trimming and J lost 5 bases, with 7 bases between them. The germline CDR1 and CDR2 sequences are SGDLS and YYNGEE. In nucleotides, the CDR3 is TGTGCCAGCAGCGGAGTTCTAGATACGCAGTATTTT. It translates to CASSGVLDTQYF.

This chain uses TRBV5-4 with TRBJ2-7, with 7 bases fitting TRBD1. This CDR3 is built from 14 residues. The trim removed 5 bases at V and 2 bases at J, leaving 7 bases unmatched. In germline, CDR1 is SGHNT, CDR2 YYREEE (reference sequence). The CDR3 bases are TGTGCCAGCAGAAAACCGGGACAGCCCTACGAGCAGTACTTC. It yields the protein CASRKPGQPYEQYF.

The V call is TRBV24-1, the J call TRBJ1-1; 11 bases map to TRBD1. The CDR3 has 17 residues. Germline lookup yields CDR1 KGHDR and CDR2 SFDVKD. The trim removed 4 bases at V and 0 bases at J, leaving 6 bases unmatched. CDR3: CATSDGDRGGLNTEAFF. The CDR3 nucleotides read TGTGCCACCAGTGACGGGGACAGGGGGGGATTGAACACTGAAGCTTTCTTT.

This sequence joins TRBV3-1 (or the pseudogene TRBV3-2) and TRBJ2-1; 7 bases fit TRBD2. The CDR3 extends over 14 amino acids. Trimming at V came to 7 bases and at J to 6 bases, leaving 9 bases not matched to a gene. Germline loops: CDR1 LGHDT, CDR2 YNNKEL (reference sequence). The DNA of the CDR3 is TGTGCCAGCATGGTGTCTAGCGGTTTCAATGAGCAGTTCTTC. Its translation is CASMVSSGFNEQFF.

This chain connects TRBV15 to TRBJ2-2; 8 nucleotides line up with TRBD2. The CDR3 sequence is 19 residues long. V lost 3 bases and J lost 4; bases outside the gene matches: 16. Looked up from germline, CDR1 is LNHNV and CDR2 is YYDKDF (reference sequence). The CDR3 DNA reads as TGTGCCACCAGCAGGATGGGCGGAGTTTCGGGAGGGAGCACCGGGGAGCTGTTTTTT. It encodes CATSRMGGVSGGSTGELFF.

The rearrangement links TRBV18 to TRBJ1-2, with D maybe TRBD1 (5 bases). The V gene lost 3 bases and the J gene lost 7 bases, with 12 bases spanning the gap. The CDR3 has 13 residues. Germline V gene data show CDR1 as KGHSH and CDR2 as LQKENI. CDR3 protein: CASSPEDIAGYTF. CDR3 nucleotides: TGTGCCAGCTCACCTGAGGACATCGCTGGCTACACCTTC.

The V gene is TRBV7-6, the J gene TRBJ2-3; 7 bases line up with TRBD2. CDR1 SGHVS and CDR2 FNYEAQ come from the germline V gene. This CDR3 is built from 15 residues. J lost 3 bases, V lost 2 bases, and 5 bases had no gene match. CDR3 sequence: CASSLTSAKTDTQYF. In nucleotides, the CDR3 is TGTGCCAGCAGCTTAACTAGCGCGAAAACAGATACGCAGTATTTT.

V is TRBV11-2 and J is TRBJ2-1; no reliable D call. This CDR3 region has 16 residues. Deletions cut 5 bases from V and 7 bases from J, with 21 bases between. From germline, CDR1 is SGHAT and CDR2 FQNNGV. The CDR3 here is CASSQRRAGLSNEQFF. CDR3 coding DNA: TGTGCCAGCAGCCAGCGAAGGGCCGGGCTTAGTAATGAGCAGTTCTTC.

The chain employs TRBV19 and TRBJ1-2, with 7 bases identical to TRBD1. There are 16 residues in the CDR3. The V gene's germline CDR1 is LNHDA and CDR2 SQIVND (reference sequence). V lost 3 bases and J lost 0; bases outside the gene matches: 7. Here the CDR3 DNA reads TGTGCCAGTAGTATCGTTTCAGGGGGGCCTAACTATGGCTACACCTTC. As protein: CASSIVSGGPNYGYTF.

The chain couples TRBV7-9 to TRBJ2-3; D remains ambiguous. The CDR3 is made up of 13 amino acids. Looked up from germline, CDR1 is SEHNR and CDR2 is FQNEAQ (reference sequence). V gave up 4 bases and J gave up 2 bases, with 7 bases separating them. In DNA, the CDR3 is TGTGCCAGCAGCTCCATCCACACAGATACGCAGTATTTT. It translates to CASSSIHTDTQYF.

V gene TRBV20-1 combines with J gene TRBJ2-3; the match to TRBD2 covers 9 bases. Germline V gene sequence: CDR1 DFQATT, CDR2 SNEGSKA (reference sequence). The V and J ends lost 3 bases and 1 base, in that order; junction bases with no gene match: 5. This CDR3 has 15 amino acids. This CDR3 is CSASKLAGRTDTQYF. The DNA of the CDR3 is TGCAGTGCTAGTAAACTAGCGGGTCGCACAGATACGCAGTATTTT.